This T cell receptor (beta chain) was captured by sequencing in a study of tissue T cells after allogeneic stem cell transplantation. A note on this clone: The antigen is not known. Gene names refer to mouse genes.

Study-level findings and limits: In patients and mice, blood and spleen missed much of tissue repertoire.

Some clones are missing from TCRdb's copy, which holds only in-frame ones; the method was immunoSEQ multiplex PCR. This sample carries about 17,000 clones, approximately 70% of them seen once, and the ten largest clones take 0.85% to 0.95%. The sample consisted of spleen. This receptor was obtained from a female BALB/c mouse in good health. For this mouse line, the MHC haplotype is H2-d.

CDR3 DNA, as far as it was read: TGTGCCAGCGGGGGGGCGCCCCAAGACACCCAGTAC. This gives the protein CASGGAPQDTQY. The entire CDR3 sequence reads CASGGAPQDTQYF. The chain recombines TRBV19 with TRBJ2-5, with 8 bases fitting TRBD2. The observed sequence ends 1 residue before the CDR3 terminus, with the missing tail filled in from the germline J gene. This CDR3 has 13 residues. V shed 7 bases and J 2 bases; nucleotides not matched to a gene: 3. Germline assignment: CDR1 FNHDT and CDR2 SITEND (reference sequence).